This T cell receptor (beta chain) was recovered during a study of CD8+CD57+ T cells in acquired aplastic anemia. General study points: Around 29 shared CD8+ CDR3s appeared highly expressed within patients' immunodominant clones.

It was genomic DNA that served as the template for profiling TCR beta VDJ and CDR3. TCRdb processed the reads anew with MiXCR; each CDR3 protein has one entry. The profile shows about 120,000 distinct CDR3 sequences, 50% to 60% of them singletons. The germline V gene has CDR1 ENHRY and CDR2 SYGVKD. CDR3 size: 16 residues. In patients chosen for sequencing, flow cytometry had shown CD8+CD57+ cell expansion. This clonotype was picked up one time. What it binds is unknown. One junction end does not reproduce the germline sequence, and a read error may be involved. The V and J genes are TRBV10-3 and TRBJ2-3; D is ambiguous. The origin of this receptor is a human donor with aplastic anemia. Sequencing used sorted CD4+, CD8+, or CD8+CD57+ T cells (not recorded which) from PBMCs. The CDR3 is CASSYSTVRVTDTQYF. CDR3 nucleotide sequence: TGTGCCAGCAGTTACTCGACTGTCCGGGTTACAGATACGCAGTATTTT.